What follows describes a single TCR beta chain. What it binds is unknown. This entry comes from a study of cytotoxic CD8 clonotypes in ibrutinib-treated CLL. Study at large: The taking of response samples occurred after a median roughly twelve months of treatment, with a range of 6 to 36. Mean values per sample were 250,000 to 300,000 productive templates and 98,000 or so productive rearrangements. General study findings and limits: Higher clonality was seen at ibrutinib response and a return toward baseline at progression.

Cryopreserved PBMCs provided around 2 micrograms of genomic DNA for the TCR beta libraries. TCRdb's table, derived via immunoSEQ multiplex PCR, lists solely in-frame clones and lacks some. The data hold tens of thousands of clones, with approximately 87% observed a single time. Sequences were derived from PBMCs, sampled after 24 months of ibrutinib treatment. The receptor was isolated from a human donor with chronic lymphocytic leukemia.

CDR3 residues: CASSSRSIYGSNEKLFF. Here the CDR3 DNA reads TGTGCCAGCTCATCTCGCAGTATATATGGGAGTAATGAAAAACTGTTTTTT. This sequence joins TRBV18 and TRBJ1-4; no reliable D call. The CDR3 extends over 17 amino acids. With 5 bases removed from V and 4 bases from J, the gap between germline ends came to 20 bases. CDR1 is KGHSH, CDR2 LQKENI, per germline.